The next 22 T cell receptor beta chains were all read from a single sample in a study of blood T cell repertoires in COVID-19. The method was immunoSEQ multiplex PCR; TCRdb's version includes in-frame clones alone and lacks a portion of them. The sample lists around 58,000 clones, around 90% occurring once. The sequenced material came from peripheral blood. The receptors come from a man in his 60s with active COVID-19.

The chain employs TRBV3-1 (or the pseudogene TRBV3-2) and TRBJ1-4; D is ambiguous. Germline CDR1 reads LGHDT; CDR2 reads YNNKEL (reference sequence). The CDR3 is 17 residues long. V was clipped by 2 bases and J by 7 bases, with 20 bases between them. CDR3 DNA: TGTGCCAGCAGCCAACTTGGTTCGTACATGGGGAGTGAAAAACTGTTTTTT. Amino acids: CASSQLGSYMGSEKLFF.

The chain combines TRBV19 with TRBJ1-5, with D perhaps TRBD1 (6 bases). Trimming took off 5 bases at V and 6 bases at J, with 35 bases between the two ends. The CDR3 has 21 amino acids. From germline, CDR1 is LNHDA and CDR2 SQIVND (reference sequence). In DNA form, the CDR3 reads TGTGCCAGTAGTTACCCAACGTCAAAACCGGGCTCGTACAGGGTGGGTCAGCCCCAGCATTTT. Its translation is CASSYPTSKPGSYRVGQPQHF.

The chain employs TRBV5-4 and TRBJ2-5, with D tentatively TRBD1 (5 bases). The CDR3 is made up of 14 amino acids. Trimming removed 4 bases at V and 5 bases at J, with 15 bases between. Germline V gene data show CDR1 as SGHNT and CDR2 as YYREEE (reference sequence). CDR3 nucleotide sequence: TGTGCCAGCAGCCCAACGTGGGGCGCCGAGACCCAGTACTTC. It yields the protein CASSPTWGAETQYF.

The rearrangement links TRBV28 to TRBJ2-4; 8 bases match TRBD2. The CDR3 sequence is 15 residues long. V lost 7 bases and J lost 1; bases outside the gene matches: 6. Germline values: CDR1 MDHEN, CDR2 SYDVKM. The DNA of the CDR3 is TGTGCCAGCATTCCCGGGGGGGCGGCCAAAAACATTCAGTACTTC. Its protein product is CASIPGGAAKNIQYF.

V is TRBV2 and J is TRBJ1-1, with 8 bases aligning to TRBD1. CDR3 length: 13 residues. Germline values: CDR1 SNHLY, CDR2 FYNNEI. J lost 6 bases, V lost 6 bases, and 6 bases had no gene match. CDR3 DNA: TGTGCCAGCAGCCCCAGGGGGCTCGCTGAAGCTTTCTTT. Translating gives CASSPRGLAEAFF.

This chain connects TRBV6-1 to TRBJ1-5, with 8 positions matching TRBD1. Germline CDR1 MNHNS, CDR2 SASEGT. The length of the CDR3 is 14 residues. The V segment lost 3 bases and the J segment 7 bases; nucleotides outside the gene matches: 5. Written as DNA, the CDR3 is TGTGCCAGCAGTGACAGGGGGCGAGGGCAGCCCCAGCATTTT. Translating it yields CASSDRGRGQPQHF.

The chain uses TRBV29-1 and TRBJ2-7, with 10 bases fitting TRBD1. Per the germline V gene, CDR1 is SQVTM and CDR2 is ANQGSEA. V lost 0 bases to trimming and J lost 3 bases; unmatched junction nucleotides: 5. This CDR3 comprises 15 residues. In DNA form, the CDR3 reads TGCAGCGTTGAAGATCGGGGGACAGGGGACTACGAGCAGTACTTC. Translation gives CSVEDRGTGDYEQYF.

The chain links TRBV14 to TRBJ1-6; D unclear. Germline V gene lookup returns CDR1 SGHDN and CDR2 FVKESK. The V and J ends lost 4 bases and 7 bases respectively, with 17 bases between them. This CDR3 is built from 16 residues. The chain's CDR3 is CASSLPASNVNSPLHF. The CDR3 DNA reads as TGTGCCAGCAGCCTTCCCGCGAGCAACGTCAATTCACCCCTCCACTTT.

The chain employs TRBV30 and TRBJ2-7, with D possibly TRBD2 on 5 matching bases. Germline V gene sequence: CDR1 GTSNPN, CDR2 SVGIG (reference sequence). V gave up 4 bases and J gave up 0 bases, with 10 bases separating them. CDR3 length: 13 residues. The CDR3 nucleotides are TGTGCCTGGATGTCGGGGAGCTCCTACGAGCAGTACTTC. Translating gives CAWMSGSSYEQYF. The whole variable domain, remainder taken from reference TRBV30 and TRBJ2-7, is SQTIHQWPATLVQPVGSPLSLECTVEGTSNPNLYWYRQAAGRGLQLLFYSVGIGQISSEVPQNLSASRPQDRQFILSSKKLLLSDSGFYLCAWMSGSSYEQYFGPGTRLTVT.

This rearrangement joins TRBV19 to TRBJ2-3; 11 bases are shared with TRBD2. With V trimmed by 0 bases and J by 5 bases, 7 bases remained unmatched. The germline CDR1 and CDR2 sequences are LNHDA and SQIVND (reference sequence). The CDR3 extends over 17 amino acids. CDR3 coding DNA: TGTGCCAGTAGTATAGAGGCGGGGCTAGCGGGAGGAGATACGCAGTATTTT. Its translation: CASSIEAGLAGGDTQYF. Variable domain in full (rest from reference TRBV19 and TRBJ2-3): DGGITQSPKYLFRKEGQNVTLSCEQNLNHDAMYWYRQDPGQGLRLIYYSQIVNDFQKGDIAEGYSVSREKKESFPLTVTSAQKNPTAFYLCASSIEAGLAGGDTQYFGPGTRLTVL.

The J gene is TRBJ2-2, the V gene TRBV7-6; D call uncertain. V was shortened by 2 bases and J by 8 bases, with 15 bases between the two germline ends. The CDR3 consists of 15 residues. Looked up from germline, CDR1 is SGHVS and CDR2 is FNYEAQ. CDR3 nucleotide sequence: TGTGCCAGCAGCTTATCCGTTGGTCAGGCTGGGGAGCTGTTTTTT. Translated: CASSLSVGQAGELFF.

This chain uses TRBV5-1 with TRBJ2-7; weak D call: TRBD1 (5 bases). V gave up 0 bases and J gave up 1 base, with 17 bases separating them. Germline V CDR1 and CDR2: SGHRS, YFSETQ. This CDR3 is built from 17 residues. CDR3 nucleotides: TGCGCCAGCAGCTTGGTTTTTCCGGAGAAGGGGTCCTACGAGCAGTACTTC. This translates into CASSLVFPEKGSYEQYF.

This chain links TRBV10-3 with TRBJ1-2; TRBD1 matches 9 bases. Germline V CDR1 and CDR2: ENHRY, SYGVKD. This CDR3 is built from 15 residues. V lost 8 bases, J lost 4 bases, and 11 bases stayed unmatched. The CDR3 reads CAIGPGTGPLYGYTF. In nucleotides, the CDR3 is TGTGCCATCGGACCCGGGACAGGGCCCCTCTATGGCTACACCTTC.

The CDR3 coding sequence is TGTGCCAGCAGCGCCCCCTCCTCGGGTTACGAGCAGTACTTC. It translates to CASSAPSSGYEQYF. The chain carries TRBV9 and TRBJ2-7; D unresolved. The CDR3 sequence is 14 residues long. CDR1 is SGDLS and CDR2 is YYNGEE in the germline V gene. The V gene lost 3 bases and the J gene lost 4 bases, with 14 bases spanning the gap.

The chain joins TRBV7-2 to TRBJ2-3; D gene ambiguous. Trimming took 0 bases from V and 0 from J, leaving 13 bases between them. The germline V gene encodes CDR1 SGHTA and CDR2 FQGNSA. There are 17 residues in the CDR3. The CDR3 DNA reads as TGTGCCAGCAGCTTAGCGGCTGGCACCGCTAGCACAGATACGCAGTATTTT. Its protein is CASSLAAGTASTDTQYF.

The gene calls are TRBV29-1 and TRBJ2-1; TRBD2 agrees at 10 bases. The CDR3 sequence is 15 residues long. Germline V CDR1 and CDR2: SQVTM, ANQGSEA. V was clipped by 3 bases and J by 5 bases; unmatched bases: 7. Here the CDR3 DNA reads TGCAGCGTTGATAGGCTAGCGGGAGTAAACAATGAGCAGTTCTTC. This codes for CSVDRLAGVNNEQFF.

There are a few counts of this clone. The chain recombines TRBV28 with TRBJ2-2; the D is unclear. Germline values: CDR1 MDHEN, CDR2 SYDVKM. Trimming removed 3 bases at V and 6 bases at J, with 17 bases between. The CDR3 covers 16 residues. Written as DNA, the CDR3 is TGTGCCAGCAGTTTGGGTGGAGCTCAAACGGCCGGGGAGCTGTTTTTT. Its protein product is CASSLGGAQTAGELFF.

The CDR3 is CASSLAGQGADTQYF. CDR3 sequence (DNA): TGTGCCAGCAGCTTGGCAGGACAGGGAGCAGATACGCAGTATTTT. The chain carries TRBV5-5 and TRBJ2-3; 8 bases match TRBD1. CDR1 is SGHKS and CDR2 is YYEKEE in the germline V gene (reference sequence). J lost 4 bases, V lost 0 bases, and 4 bases had no gene match. The CDR3 length is 15 residues. Drawing the rest from reference TRBV5-5 and TRBJ2-3, the complete variable domain is DAGVTQSPTHLIKTRGQQVTLRCSPISGHKSVSWYQQVLGQGPQFIFQYYEKEERGRGNFPDRFSARQFPNYSSELNVNALLLGDSALYLCASSLAGQGADTQYFGPGTRLTVL.

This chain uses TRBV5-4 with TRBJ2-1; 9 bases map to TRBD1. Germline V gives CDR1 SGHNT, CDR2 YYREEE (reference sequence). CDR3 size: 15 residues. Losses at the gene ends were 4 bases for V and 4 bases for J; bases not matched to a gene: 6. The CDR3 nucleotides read TGTGCCAGCAGCCGAGGACAGGGGCCTTACAATGAGCAGTTCTTC. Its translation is CASSRGQGPYNEQFF.

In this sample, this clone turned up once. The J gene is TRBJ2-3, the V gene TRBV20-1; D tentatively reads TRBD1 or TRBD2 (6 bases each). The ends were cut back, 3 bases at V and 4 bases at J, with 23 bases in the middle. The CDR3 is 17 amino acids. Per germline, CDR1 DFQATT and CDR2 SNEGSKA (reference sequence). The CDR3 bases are TGCAGTGCTAGTGGGGGCTGGATCGGGAGCTCGGCAGATACGCAGTATTTT. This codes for CSASGGWIGSSADTQYF.

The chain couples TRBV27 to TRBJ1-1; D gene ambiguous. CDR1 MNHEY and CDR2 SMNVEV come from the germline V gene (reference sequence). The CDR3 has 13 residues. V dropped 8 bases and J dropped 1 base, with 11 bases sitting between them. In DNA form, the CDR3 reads TGTGCCAGCGCTATATCCCAGAACACTGAAGCTTTCTTT. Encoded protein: CASAISQNTEAFF.

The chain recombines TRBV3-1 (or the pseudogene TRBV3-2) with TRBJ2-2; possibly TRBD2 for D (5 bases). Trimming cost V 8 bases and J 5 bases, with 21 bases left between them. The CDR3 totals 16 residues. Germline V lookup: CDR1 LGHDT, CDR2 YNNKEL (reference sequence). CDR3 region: CASSSSGSGLTGELFF. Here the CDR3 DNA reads TGTGCCAGCTCCTCAAGTGGCAGCGGTTTGACCGGGGAGCTGTTTTTT.